These 30 T cell receptor beta chains were sequenced from one sample in a study of cytomegalovirus exposure and HLA in healthy donors. Measured with immunoSEQ multiplex PCR; TCRdb has only the in-frame clones, and not every one. The table shows some 80,000 clones, with roughly 95% occurring only once. Sequencing was carried out using PBMCs. The receptors here all came from a man aged 18 to 30 in good health and CMV-seropositive.

The chain employs TRBV6-1 and TRBJ2-1; the match to TRBD2 covers 9 bases. Looked up from germline, CDR1 is MNHNS and CDR2 is SASEGT. CDR3 length: 15 residues. V lost 7 bases and J lost 6; bases outside the gene matches: 10. The CDR3 DNA reads TGTGCCAGCATCTACGGTCCGGGACTAGCCAATGAGCAGTTCTTC. Its translation is CASIYGPGLANEQFF.

This sequence joins TRBV2 and TRBJ2-7; TRBD1 matches 9 bases. CDR1 SNHLY and CDR2 FYNNEI come from the germline V gene. With 6 bases clipped from V and 4 bases from J, the junction kept 4 bases outside the gene matches. This CDR3 has 13 amino acids. CDR3 region: CASRGQGPYEQYF. The CDR3 DNA sequence: TGTGCCAGCAGGGGACAGGGACCTTACGAGCAGTACTTC.

Within the sample, this clone is medium-sized. The rearrangement joins TRBV7-2 to TRBJ2-7, with 7 bases that match TRBD1. Germline trimming cut 5 bases from V and 0 bases from J; bases unmatched to any gene: 7. Germline V gene lookup returns CDR1 SGHTA and CDR2 FQGNSA. This CDR3 region has 15 residues. CDR3 nucleotide sequence: TGTGCCAGCAGCCCCGGGACAGCGATCTCCTACGAGCAGTACTTC. This encodes CASSPGTAISYEQYF.

The rearrangement joins TRBV5-1 to TRBJ2-5; possibly TRBD2 for D (7 bases). V was pared by 6 bases and J by 3 bases, with 18 bases between. The CDR3 extends over 15 amino acids. Germline V gene lookup returns CDR1 SGHRS and CDR2 YFSETQ. In DNA form, the CDR3 reads TGCGCCAGCAATCTTGAGGGGGGGGAAGAAGAGACCCAGTACTTC. The encoded protein is CASNLEGGEEETQYF.

The chain couples TRBV11-2 to TRBJ1-3; D is perhaps TRBD1 (6 bases). The germline CDR1 and CDR2 sequences are SGHAT and FQNNGV. The CDR3 is 13 residues long. V lost 3 bases to trimming and J lost 9 bases, with 12 bases between them. The CDR3 sequence: CASSFHRDGTIYF. DNA for the CDR3: TGTGCCAGCAGCTTTCACAGGGACGGCACCATATATTTT.

V is TRBV13 and J is TRBJ1-1; D gene uncertain. Trimming took 0 bases from V and 4 from J, leaving 6 bases between them. This CDR3 spans 13 amino acids. The germline CDR1 and CDR2 sequences are PRHDT and FYEKMQ (reference sequence). CDR3 bases: TGTGCCAGCAGCTTAGGGTACGGCACTGAAGCTTTCTTT. This sequence encodes CASSLGYGTEAFF.

The chain employs TRBV12-5 and TRBJ2-2; D possibly corresponds to TRBD1 (5 bases). Germline lookup yields CDR1 LGHNT and CDR2 FRNRAP. The CDR3 has 17 amino acids. Trimming pared 0 bases from V and 2 bases from J, leaving 13 bases between. CDR3 sequence (DNA): TGTGCTAGTGGTTTGGTAAGGCAGGGCCCTAACACCGGGGAGCTGTTTTTT. The encoded protein is CASGLVRQGPNTGELFF.

The chain couples TRBV11-2 to TRBJ2-1; no definite D call. CDR1 is SGHAT and CDR2 is FQNNGV in the germline V gene. The CDR3 has 16 amino acids. The V end was cut by 2 bases, the J end by 2 bases, with 13 bases between. CDR3 nucleotide sequence: TGTGCCAGCAGCTTATTCCCTAGTTCACCCTACAATGAGCAGTTCTTC. Translated: CASSLFPSSPYNEQFF.

The V call is TRBV5-8, the J call TRBJ2-3, with 7 bases that match TRBD2. Germline lookup yields CDR1 SGHTS and CDR2 YDEGEE. CDR3 size: 13 residues. V lost 7 bases to trimming and J lost 4 bases; unmatched junction nucleotides: 6. CDR3 loop: CASGQRGADTQYF. For the CDR3, the DNA is TGTGCCAGCGGACAACGGGGGGCAGATACGCAGTATTTT.

The chain joins TRBV30 to TRBJ2-7, with 9 bases lining up with TRBD2. CDR3 length: 12 residues. Germline V CDR1 and CDR2: GTSNPN, SVGIG (reference sequence). After removal of 5 bases from V and 7 bases from J, the junction contained 6 bases not matched to a gene. In DNA form, the CDR3 reads TGTGCCTGGTCTGCGGGAGGGGGTGAGCAGTACTTC. Its protein is CAWSAGGGEQYF.

The rearrangement links TRBV28 to TRBJ2-5; 7 nucleotides match TRBD1. This CDR3 has 15 amino acids. V trimming: 4 bases; J trimming: 1 base; junction bases outside the gene matches: 6. In germline, CDR1 is MDHEN, CDR2 SYDVKM. The CDR3, as DNA: TGTGCCAGCAGTTCTACAGGGGCGGTCCAAGAGACCCAGTACTTC. It codes for CASSSTGAVQETQYF. Using reference TRBV28 and TRBJ2-5 for the parts outside the CDR3, the full variable domain is DVKVTQSSRYLVKRTGEKVFLECVQDMDHENMFWYRQDPGLGLRLIYFSYDVKMKEKGDIPEGYSVSREKKERFSLILESASTNQTSMYLCASSSTGAVQETQYFGPGTRLLVL.

The V gene is TRBV7-9, the J gene TRBJ2-2; D is possibly TRBD2 (5 bases). The V gene's germline CDR1 is SEHNR and CDR2 FQNEAQ (reference sequence). V was cut by 4 bases and J by 1 base, with 13 bases left in between. This CDR3 has 16 residues. The CDR3 sequence is CASSSRRALNTGELFF. CDR3 nucleotides: TGTGCCAGCAGCTCTCGGCGGGCCCTGAACACCGGGGAGCTGTTTTTT. The complete variable domain, with remaining parts taken from reference TRBV7-9 and TRBJ2-2, reads DTGVSQNPRHKITKRGQNVTFRCDPISEHNRLYWYRQTLGQGPEFLTYFQNEAQLEKSRLLSDRFSAERPKGSFSTLEIQRTEQGDSAMYLCASSSRRALNTGELFFGEGSRLTVL.

The chain uses TRBV5-1 and TRBJ2-1; 7 nucleotides line up with TRBD1. The CDR3 is 14 amino acids. Germline-derived CDR1 and CDR2 are SGHRS and YFSETQ. Losses at the gene ends were 0 bases for V and 7 bases for J; bases not matched to a gene: 4. CDR3: CASSLADRENEQFF. For the CDR3, the DNA is TGCGCCAGCAGCTTGGCCGACAGGGAGAATGAGCAGTTCTTC.

The CDR3, as DNA: TGTGCCAGCAGCTTGCGGTGGTCCGGTGTGACTAGCGGGAGAGGCTACGAGCAGTACTTC. Amino acid sequence: CASSLRWSGVTSGRGYEQYF. V is TRBV5-5 and J is TRBJ2-7; 12 bases line up with TRBD2. Germline CDR1 SGHKS, CDR2 YYEKEE (reference sequence). CDR3 length: 20 residues. V lost 1 base and J lost 3; bases outside the gene matches: 17.

The chain links TRBV19 to TRBJ1-2; D remains unclear. The CDR3 is made up of 13 amino acids. Trimming removed 6 bases at V and 7 bases at J, with 15 bases between. The V gene's germline CDR1 is LNHDA and CDR2 SQIVND (reference sequence). CDR3 coding DNA: TGTGCCAGTAGCCCTCGGGGAGGGTTTGGCTACACCTTC. Translation: CASSPRGGFGYTF.

The chain combines TRBV30 with TRBJ1-2, with D unresolved. This CDR3 spans 12 amino acids. Trimming cost V 6 bases and J 2 bases, with 10 bases left between them. Germline-derived CDR1 and CDR2 are GTSNPN and SVGIG (reference sequence). CDR3 sequence: CACGPVNYGYTF. In nucleotides, the CDR3 is TGTGCCTGTGGCCCCGTGAACTATGGCTACACCTTC.

The chain is built from TRBV4-1 and TRBJ2-7, with D maybe TRBD2 (5 bases). V gave up 4 bases and J gave up 0 bases, with 16 bases separating them. The CDR3 has 16 residues. Germline-derived CDR1 and CDR2 are MGHRA and YSYEKL. The CDR3 DNA reads as TGCGCCAGCAGCCGGAGTACAGCGGAGAGCTCCTACGAGCAGTACTTC. This codes for CASSRSTAESSYEQYF.

The chain uses TRBV27 and TRBJ2-4; D is possibly TRBD1 (6 bases). Trimming cost V 3 bases and J 3 bases, with 6 bases left between them. CDR3 length: 13 residues. Germline V lookup: CDR1 MNHEY, CDR2 SMNVEV (reference sequence). CDR3 in DNA: TGTGCCAGCAGTTTGGACAGCAAAAACATTCAGTACTTC. Translated, it gives CASSLDSKNIQYF.

In its sample, this clone was seen a few times. The gene calls are TRBV10-3 and TRBJ1-3; 7 bases match TRBD1. J was trimmed by 4 bases and V by 7 bases; bases with no gene match: 7. The V gene's germline CDR1 is ENHRY and CDR2 SYGVKD. CDR3 length equals 14 residues. CDR3 region: CAITTDRDGNTIYF. The CDR3 DNA reads TGTGCCATCACCACCGACAGGGACGGAAACACCATATATTTT.

The V and J genes are TRBV29-1 and TRBJ1-2, with a possible D match to TRBD1 (5 bases). The CDR3 is made up of 14 amino acids. CDR1 and CDR2 from the germline V gene are SQVTM and ANQGSEA. V was clipped by 6 bases and J by 9 bases, with 23 bases between them. CDR3 amino acids: CSVQLTGDWFSYTF. CDR3 nucleotides: TGCAGCGTCCAACTCACAGGAGATTGGTTTAGCTACACCTTC. Full variable domain (remainder filled in from reference TRBV29-1 and TRBJ1-2): SAVISQKPSRDICQRGTSLTIQCQVDSQVTMMFWYRQQPGQSLTLIATANQGSEATYESGFVIDKFPISRPNLTFSTLTVSNMSPEDSSIYLCSVQLTGDWFSYTFGSGTRLTVV.

J is TRBJ2-1 and V is TRBV7-9; 10 bases are a match to TRBD1. Unmatched junction bases numbered 9, after V lost 5 bases and J lost 5 bases. Looked up from germline, CDR1 is SEHNR and CDR2 is FQNEAQ (reference sequence). The CDR3 is made up of 16 amino acids. CDR3: CASSPPWTGGDNEQFF. CDR3 coding DNA: TGTGCCAGCAGCCCGCCTTGGACAGGGGGTGACAATGAGCAGTTCTTC.

This clone was recorded only once. The gene calls are TRBV27 and TRBJ2-1; 14 bases match TRBD2. V shed 7 bases and J 10 bases; nucleotides not matched to a gene: 9. Germline lookup yields CDR1 MNHEY and CDR2 SMNVEV (reference sequence). There are 15 residues in the CDR3. CDR3 nucleotides: TGTGCCAGCATGACGGGACTAGCGGGAGACGGAGAGCAGTTCTTC. This codes for CASMTGLAGDGEQFF.

The chain uses TRBV19 and TRBJ2-5; D gene uncertain. V shed 5 bases and J shed 1 base, with 14 bases lying between them. Germline CDR1 reads LNHDA; CDR2 reads SQIVND (reference sequence). There are 15 residues in the CDR3. CDR3 loop: CASSPLSNGQETQYF. The CDR3 DNA reads TGTGCCAGTAGTCCCCTTTCGAACGGCCAAGAGACCCAGTACTTC.

The CDR3 region has the DNA TGCAGCGCTAAGACTAGCGCTTACAATGAGCAGTTCTTC. Protein product: CSAKTSAYNEQFF. The chain has TRBV29-1 and TRBJ2-1; 8 bases fit TRBD2. The ends lost 7 bases at V and 4 bases at J; junction bases unmatched: 6. Germline-derived CDR1 and CDR2 are SQVTM and ANQGSEA. The CDR3 loop spans 13 amino acids.

The J gene is TRBJ2-7, the V gene TRBV7-2; 7 nucleotides agree with TRBD1. V lost 4 bases and J lost 4; bases outside the gene matches: 7. There are 14 residues in the CDR3. Germline lookup yields CDR1 SGHTA and CDR2 FQGNSA. CDR3 amino acids: CASSSIDRAYEQYF. The CDR3 DNA follows: TGTGCCAGCAGCTCCATCGACAGGGCATACGAGCAGTACTTC. Supplemented by reference TRBV7-2 and TRBJ2-7, the full variable domain reads GAGVSQSPSNKVTEKGKDVELRCDPISGHTALYWYRQSLGQGLEFLIYFQGNSAPDKSGLPSDRFSAERTGGSVSTLTIQRTQQEDSAVYLCASSSIDRAYEQYFGPGTRLTVT.

The V call is TRBV13, the J call TRBJ2-1; TRBD1 agrees at 7 bases. Germline V gene lookup returns CDR1 PRHDT and CDR2 FYEKMQ (reference sequence). The CDR3 is 15 amino acids. V lost 0 bases to trimming and J lost 1 base; unmatched junction nucleotides: 0. The CDR3 bases are TGTGCCAGCAGCTTAGGACAGGGGTCCTACAATGAGCAGTTCTTC. Residues: CASSLGQGSYNEQFF.

The chain links TRBV27 to TRBJ2-1; D gene unclear. The ends were cut back, 6 bases at V and 5 bases at J, with 14 bases in the middle. Per germline, CDR1 MNHEY and CDR2 SMNVEV (reference sequence). This CDR3 has 14 residues. The CDR3 spells CASRHRETHNEQFF. DNA for the CDR3: TGTGCCAGCAGGCACAGAGAAACGCACAATGAGCAGTTCTTC.

The chain is built from TRBV2 and TRBJ2-2, with a tentative D call TRBD1 (5 bases). This CDR3 region has 14 residues. V was pared by 4 bases and J by 4 bases, with 10 bases between. Germline CDR1 SNHLY, CDR2 FYNNEI. CDR3 nucleotides: TGTGCCAGCAGTGGACCTAGGGGCACCGGGGAGCTGTTTTTT. Translation: CASSGPRGTGELFF.

V and J are TRBV6-5 and TRBJ2-7, with 8 bases fitting TRBD1. Germline CDR1 is MNHEY and CDR2 is SVGAGI. V trimming: 2 bases; J trimming: 0 bases; junction bases outside the gene matches: 6. The CDR3 sequence is 16 residues long. CDR3 nucleotide sequence: TGTGCCAGCAGTTACCGCGACAGGGGCCTCTCCTACGAGCAGTACTTC. Translation gives CASSYRDRGLSYEQYF.

This clone was seen only once. The J gene is TRBJ2-5, the V gene TRBV10-3, with a weak D call TRBD1 (6 bases). Germline lookup yields CDR1 ENHRY and CDR2 SYGVKD. The CDR3 is made up of 15 amino acids. V was trimmed by 10 bases and J by 7 bases, leaving 25 bases between them. CDR3 residues: CATSAGTRGLWTQYF. The CDR3 DNA reads TGTGCCACCTCAGCCGGGACAAGGGGCCTCTGGACCCAGTACTTC.